Below, one T cell receptor (beta chain) is given with its context. The antigen remains unidentified. The sample is drawn from a study of vaccination effects on CD4 cells after COVID-19. Overall study: Following the second dose by a median of 72 days, the post-vaccine samples were obtained.

Assay: immunoSEQ multiplex PCR; the TCRdb copy retains only in-frame clones and omits some. The sample holds tens of thousands of clones; under 80% are singletons and the top ten take 2% to 3%. Cultured cells yielded isolated CD4+ T cells after 10 days. Each participant received a vaccine that was either BNT162b2 or mRNA-1273, given as two doses. Vaccinated participants had no history of SARS-CoV-2 infection and tested negative for nucleocapsid antibodies. The CDR3 loop spans 14 amino acids. Between the trimmed V and J ends, which lost 8 bases and 0 bases, there was a span of 8 bases. CDR1 PRHDT and CDR2 FYEKMQ come from the germline V gene (reference sequence).

This sequence was found in a human donor who received a COVID-19 vaccine. Sequencing was performed on CD4+ T cells from PBMCs cultured without peptide, taken after COVID-19 vaccination. The chain employs TRBV13 and TRBJ2-6; D is undetermined. As DNA, the CDR3 is TGTGCCAGCTCTCGGAGCTCTGGGGCCAACGTCCTGACTTTC. Amino acids: CASSRSSGANVLTF.